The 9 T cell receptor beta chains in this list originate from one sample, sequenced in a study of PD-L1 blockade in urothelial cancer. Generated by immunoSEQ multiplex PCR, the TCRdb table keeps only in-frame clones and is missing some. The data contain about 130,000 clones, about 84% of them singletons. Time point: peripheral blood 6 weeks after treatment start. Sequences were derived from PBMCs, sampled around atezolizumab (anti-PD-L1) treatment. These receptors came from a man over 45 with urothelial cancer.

CDR3 coding DNA: TGCAGCGTGGGGAAGACAGGTCCTCCCTACGAGCAGTACTTC. Its protein product is CSVGKTGPPYEQYF. V gene TRBV29-1 combines with J gene TRBJ2-7; D is perhaps TRBD1 (6 bases). Trimming pared 6 bases from V and 2 bases from J, leaving 17 bases between. CDR1 and CDR2 (germline): SQVTM, ANQGSEA. The CDR3 consists of 14 residues.

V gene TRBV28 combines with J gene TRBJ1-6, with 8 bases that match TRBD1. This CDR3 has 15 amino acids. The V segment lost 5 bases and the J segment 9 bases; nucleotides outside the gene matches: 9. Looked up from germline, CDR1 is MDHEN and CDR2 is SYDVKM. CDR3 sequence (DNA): TGTGCCAGCAGTCTGGACAGGGCCGTTGGTTCACCCCTCCACTTT. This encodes CASSLDRAVGSPLHF.

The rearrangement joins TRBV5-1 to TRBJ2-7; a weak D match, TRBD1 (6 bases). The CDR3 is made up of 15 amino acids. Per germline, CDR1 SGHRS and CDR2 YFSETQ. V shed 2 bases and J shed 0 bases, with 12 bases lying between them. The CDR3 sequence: CASSFLWTDSYEQYF. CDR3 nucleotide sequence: TGCGCCAGCAGCTTCCTTTGGACAGACTCCTACGAGCAGTACTTC.

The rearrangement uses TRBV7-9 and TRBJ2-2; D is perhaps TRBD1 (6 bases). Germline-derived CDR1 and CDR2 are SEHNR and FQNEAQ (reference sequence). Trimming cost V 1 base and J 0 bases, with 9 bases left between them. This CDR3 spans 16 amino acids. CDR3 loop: CASSLGGPANTGELFF. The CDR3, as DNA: TGTGCCAGCAGCTTAGGGGGGCCCGCGAACACCGGGGAGCTGTTTTTT.

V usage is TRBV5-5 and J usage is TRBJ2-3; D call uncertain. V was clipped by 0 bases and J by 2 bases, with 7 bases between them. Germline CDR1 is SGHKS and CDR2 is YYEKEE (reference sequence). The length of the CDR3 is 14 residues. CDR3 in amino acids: CASSLVELTDTQYF. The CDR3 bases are TGTGCCAGCAGCTTGGTAGAGCTCACAGATACGCAGTATTTT.

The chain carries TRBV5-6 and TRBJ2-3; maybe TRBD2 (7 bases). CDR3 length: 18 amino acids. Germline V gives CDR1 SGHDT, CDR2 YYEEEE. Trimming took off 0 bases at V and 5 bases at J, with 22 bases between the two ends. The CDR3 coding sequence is TGTGCCAGCAGCTTGGTTGGGAGGGCAGACAGGACTAAAGATACGCAGTATTTT. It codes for CASSLVGRADRTKDTQYF.

The CDR3 DNA reads as TGTGCCAGCAGCTTAGAGGGTTGGGGGCGGGCGCAGTATTTT. This encodes CASSLEGWGRAQYF. This sequence joins TRBV7-2 and TRBJ2-3, with a possible D match to TRBD1 (6 bases). The CDR3 is 14 residues long. V lost 1 base and J 10 bases, leaving 15 bases between the germline ends. From germline, CDR1 is SGHTA and CDR2 FQGNSA.

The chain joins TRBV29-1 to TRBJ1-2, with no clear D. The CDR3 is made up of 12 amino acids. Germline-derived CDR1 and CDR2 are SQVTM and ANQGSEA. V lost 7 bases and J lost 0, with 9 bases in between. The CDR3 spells CSAPLANYGYTF. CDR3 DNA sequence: TGCAGCGCCCCCTTAGCTAACTATGGCTACACCTTC.

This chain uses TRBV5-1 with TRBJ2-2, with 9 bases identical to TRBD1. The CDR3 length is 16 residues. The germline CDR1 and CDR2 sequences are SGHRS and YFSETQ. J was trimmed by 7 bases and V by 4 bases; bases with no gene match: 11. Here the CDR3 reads CASSIQGQGDGGELFF. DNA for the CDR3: TGCGCCAGCAGCATCCAGGGACAGGGAGATGGCGGGGAGCTGTTTTTT.